These T cell receptor beta chains were read from a single sample in a study of blood T cell repertoires in COVID-19. The repertoire was sequenced with immunoSEQ multiplex PCR; TCRdb's copy has only in-frame clones and lacks some. Of some 90,000 clones listed, around 78% are singletons. Sequenced material: peripheral blood. The source is a human donor in a cohort sampled during active COVID-19. CDR3s include the opening cysteine and the closing phenylalanine or tryptophan. The order of the fields is J gene, clone size, V gene, D gene, CDR3 protein, CDR3 DNA. The D gene is left open where the match is weak. The size field is filled for only some rows; it gives once, few, many or a size class.

J: TRBJ1-4; size: once; V: TRBV4-3; D: -; CDR3: CASSQDRGGGEKLFF; DNA: TGCGCCAGCAGCCAAGACAGGGGTGGAGGTGAAAAACTGTTTTTT
J: TRBJ1-6; size: -; V: TRBV2; D: TRBD1; CDR3: CASSVGQGVGSPLHF; DNA: TGTGCCAGCAGTGTCGGTCAGGGGGTGGGATCACCCCTCCACTTT
J: TRBJ2-7; size: few; V: TRBV19; D: TRBD1; CDR3: CASSIPGQANYEQYF; DNA: TGTGCCAGTAGTATCCCGGGACAGGCCAATTACGAGCAGTACTTC
J: TRBJ1-3; size: once; V: TRBV3-1/TRBV3-2; D: -; CDR3: CASSQAGEPGNTIYF; DNA: TGTGCCAGCAGCCAAGCGGGGGAACCTGGAAACACCATATATTTT
J: TRBJ2-2; size: -; V: TRBV24-1; D: -; CDR3: CATSEPRGGLSNTGELFF; DNA: TGTGCCACCAGTGAGCCCCGAGGAGGGCTATCGAACACCGGGGAGCTGTTTTTT
J: TRBJ2-5; size: -; V: TRBV20-1; D: -; CDR3: CSASQGFPETQYF; DNA: TGCAGTGCTAGTCAGGGGTTCCCAGAGACCCAGTACTTC
J: TRBJ1-4; size: few; V: TRBV18; D: TRBD1; CDR3: CASSPGQPNEKLFF; DNA: TGTGCCAGCTCACCGGGACAGCCTAATGAAAAACTGTTTTTT
J: TRBJ2-5; size: -; V: TRBV5-1; D: TRBD1; CDR3: CASSSLGQMLGETQYF; DNA: TGCGCCAGCAGCTCGCTGGGACAGATGTTAGGAGAGACCCAGTACTTC
J: TRBJ1-1; size: -; V: TRBV7-9; D: -; CDR3: CASSLGSAPGTEAFF; DNA: TGTGCCAGCAGCTTAGGTTCTGCACCGGGCACTGAAGCTTTCTTT
J: TRBJ2-3; size: -; V: TRBV9; D: TRBD1; CDR3: CASTGSGTGADTQYF; DNA: TGTGCCAGCACGGGAAGTGGGACAGGGGCAGATACGCAGTATTTT
J: TRBJ2-5; size: once; V: TRBV28; D: -; CDR3: CASTKGQLQETQYF; DNA: TGTGCCAGCACTAAGGGACAACTCCAAGAGACCCAGTACTTC
J: TRBJ2-7; size: -; V: TRBV11-2; D: TRBD2; CDR3: CASSLDPGRGSSYEQYF; DNA: TGTGCCAGCAGCTTAGATCCAGGGAGGGGAAGCTCCTACGAGCAGTACTTC
J: TRBJ2-1; size: -; V: TRBV5-1; D: TRBD1; CDR3: CASSPGTGGFNEQFF; DNA: TGCGCCAGCAGTCCCGGGACAGGGGGCTTCAATGAGCAGTTCTTC
J: TRBJ1-4; size: -; V: TRBV2; D: -; CDR3: CASSTPSIANEKLFF; DNA: TGTGCCAGCAGTACCCCAAGTATAGCTAATGAAAAACTGTTTTTT
J: TRBJ1-3; size: -; V: TRBV4-1; D: -; CDR3: CASSQKGSASGNTIYF; DNA: TGCGCCAGCAGCCAAAAGGGGTCCGCCTCTGGAAACACCATATATTTT
J: TRBJ1-6; size: -; V: TRBV30; D: -; CDR3: CAWSPGLQQGAIGSPLHF; DNA: TGTGCCTGGAGCCCCGGCCTCCAACAGGGAGCGATAGGTTCACCCCTCCACTTT
J: TRBJ2-7; size: -; V: TRBV2; D: -; CDR3: CASSPGQVYEQYF; DNA: TGTGCCAGCAGCCCGGGACAAGTCTACGAGCAGTACTTC
J: TRBJ1-3; size: -; V: TRBV18; D: -; CDR3: CASSPLNHVDSGNTIYF; DNA: TGTGCCAGCTCACCCCTTAACCACGTAGACTCTGGAAACACCATATATTTT
J: TRBJ2-7; size: -; V: TRBV6-2/TRBV6-3; D: TRBD1; CDR3: CASSRQGANYEQYF; DNA: TGTGCCAGCAGTCGACAGGGGGCGAACTACGAGCAGTACTTC
J: TRBJ1-3; size: -; V: TRBV9; D: -; CDR3: CASSVDSGNTIYF; DNA: TGTGCCAGCAGCGTAGACTCAGGAAACACCATATATTTT
J: TRBJ2-2; size: -; V: TRBV2; D: -; CDR3: CASSGQYTGELFF; DNA: TGTGCCAGCAGTGGGCAGTACACCGGGGAGCTGTTTTTT
J: TRBJ1-1; size: -; V: TRBV27; D: -; CDR3: CASSPAGGPKNTEAFF; DNA: TGTGCCAGCAGCCCCGCCGGGGGGCCTAAGAACACTGAAGCTTTCTTT
J: TRBJ1-1; size: once; V: TRBV6-6; D: -; CDR3: CASSYPHSGGTEAFF; DNA: TGTGCCAGCAGTTACCCGCATTCCGGGGGAACTGAAGCTTTCTTT
J: TRBJ2-7; size: -; V: TRBV3-1/TRBV3-2; D: -; CDR3: CASTLTSTGYEQYF; DNA: TGTGCCAGCACCCTGACTAGTACCGGCTACGAGCAGTACTTC
J: TRBJ2-3; size: -; V: TRBV28; D: TRBD1; CDR3: CASSSPASGGVDTQYF; DNA: TGTGCCAGCAGTTCACCGGCTTCAGGGGGCGTAGATACGCAGTATTTT
J: TRBJ1-1; size: once; V: TRBV6-5; D: -; CDR3: CASSRGQSKAFF; DNA: TGTGCCAGCAGCCGAGGGCAGTCAAAAGCTTTCTTT
J: TRBJ2-3; size: -; V: TRBV15; D: TRBD2; CDR3: CATSRLSGGTDTQYF; DNA: TGTGCCACCAGCAGATTGAGCGGGGGTACAGATACGCAGTATTTT
J: TRBJ1-4; size: -; V: TRBV5-4; D: TRBD1; CDR3: CASSPGGKGEKLFF; DNA: TGTGCCAGCAGTCCAGGGGGCAAGGGTGAAAAACTGTTTTTT
J: TRBJ2-7; size: -; V: TRBV28; D: TRBD2; CDR3: CASAGGTRYEQYF; DNA: TGTGCCAGCGCGGGGGGCACTAGGTACGAGCAGTACTTC
J: TRBJ2-5; size: -; V: TRBV24-1; D: TRBD1; CDR3: CATSDPRDRRQETQYF; DNA: TGTGCCACCAGTGACCCCCGGGACAGGCGCCAAGAGACCCAGTACTTC
J: TRBJ1-3; size: once; V: TRBV20-1; D: -; CDR3: CSASQEKGVPSGNTIYF; DNA: TGCAGTGCTAGTCAAGAGAAGGGGGTTCCCTCTGGAAACACCATATATTTT
J: TRBJ2-2; size: -; V: TRBV30; D: -; CDR3: CAWSSNTGELFF; DNA: TGTGCCTGGAGCTCGAACACCGGGGAGCTGTTTTTT
J: TRBJ1-4; size: -; V: TRBV2; D: -; CDR3: CASSPRWAGKLFF; DNA: TGTGCCAGCAGCCCCAGGTGGGCGGGAAAACTGTTTTTT
J: TRBJ1-4; size: -; V: TRBV29-1; D: -; CDR3: CSVEDSGNNEKLFF; DNA: TGCAGCGTTGAAGATTCGGGGAATAATGAAAAACTGTTTTTT
J: TRBJ1-1; size: -; V: TRBV29-1; D: -; CDR3: CSVVEGSTEAFF; DNA: TGCAGCGTTGTAGAAGGGAGCACTGAAGCTTTCTTT
J: TRBJ2-2; size: -; V: TRBV7-8; D: -; CDR3: CASSTTENTGELFF; DNA: TGTGCCAGCAGCACGACAGAGAACACCGGGGAGCTGTTTTTT
J: TRBJ2-7; size: few; V: TRBV5-1; D: -; CDR3: CASSVGVDEQYF; DNA: TGCGCCAGCAGCGTCGGGGTTGACGAGCAGTACTTC
J: TRBJ1-2; size: few; V: TRBV6-5; D: -; CDR3: CASSIYYGYTF; DNA: TGTGCCAGCAGTATCTATTATGGCTACACCTTC
J: TRBJ1-2; size: -; V: TRBV7-2; D: TRBD1; CDR3: CASSLGGTVNYGYTF; DNA: TGTGCCAGCAGCTTAGGTGGGACAGTCAACTATGGCTACACCTTC
J: TRBJ2-3; size: once; V: TRBV19; D: -; CDR3: CASMGAITDTQYF; DNA: TGTGCCAGTATGGGGGCCATCACAGATACGCAGTATTTT